The sequence of this T cell receptor (beta chain) was determined in a study of CD8 T cells in ankylosing spondylitis. TCRdb re-called the 5' RACE reads through MiXCR, storing one row per CDR3 protein. The sample holds roughly 700,000 distinct CDR3 sequences, around 20% seen once. This clonotype was seen only a few times. Its antigen is not identified. The study's findings and limits: Ankylosing spondylitis blood seemed to carry a telltale TCR beta motif made of eight highly homologous variants.

The source is a male donor with ankylosing spondylitis. The material sequenced was blood, either unsorted or a sorted T cell fraction (not recorded which).

This CDR3 reads CASSSEGSEQFF. In nucleotides, the CDR3 is TGTGCCAGCAGCTCAGAGGGAAGTGAGCAGTTCTTC. The chain links TRBV7-9 to TRBJ2-1; TRBD2 might be the D (5 bases). The germline V gene encodes CDR1 SEHNR and CDR2 FQNEAQ (reference sequence). This CDR3 region has 12 residues. The V end lost 4 bases, the J end lost 9 bases, and 10 bases lay between the germline ends.